These 32 T cell receptor beta chains were sequenced from one sample in a study of T cells in Graves' hyperthyroidism and ophthalmopathy. Template material for amplifying TCR beta CDR3 regions consisted of RNA transcripts. The TCR CDR3 first-round RT-PCR relied on the HTBI primer set. TCRdb used MiXCR to reprocess the multiplex PCR reads, holding one entry per CDR3 protein. The sample has some 620,000 distinct CDR3 sequences, about a sixth seen once. The specimen was blood. The receptors originated from a woman in her 30s with Graves' hyperthyroidism.

In this sample, this clonotype turned up many times. V usage is TRBV28 and J usage is TRBJ1-5, with 7 bases aligning to TRBD1. V dropped 6 bases and J dropped 11; count of bases not matched to a gene: 16. This CDR3 is built from 15 residues. Germline V gene data show CDR1 as MDHEN and CDR2 as SYDVKM. The CDR3 sequence is CASSPHRDSGLAQHF. The CDR3 nucleotides are TGTGCCAGCAGCCCCCACCGGGACAGTGGTTTAGCCCAGCATTTT.

In its sample, this clonotype was seen many times. The chain carries TRBV2 and TRBJ2-5; tentatively, D is TRBD1 or TRBD2 (7 bases each). The CDR3 covers 15 residues. Per the germline V gene, CDR1 is SNHLY and CDR2 is FYNNEI. Trimming cost V 0 bases and J 6 bases, with 14 bases left between them. CDR3 protein: CASSEAGRGLQTQYF. Written as DNA, the CDR3 is TGTGCCAGCAGTGAAGCTGGGAGGGGGCTTCAGACCCAGTACTTC.

This clonotype came up many times. The chain couples TRBV20-1 to TRBJ2-1; TRBD1 matches 11 bases. Looked up from germline, CDR1 is DFQATT and CDR2 is SNEGSKA (reference sequence). CDR3 length: 14 residues. J gave up 7 bases and V 5 bases, and 7 bases lay outside the gene matches. The CDR3 region is CSAPGQGAINEQFF. The CDR3 region has the DNA TGCAGTGCTCCCGGACAGGGGGCGATAAATGAGCAGTTCTTC.

This clonotype was observed many times. The chain employs TRBV12-3 or TRBV12-4 and TRBJ1-2; D not certain. V was pared by 3 bases and J by 7 bases, with 6 bases between. The CDR3 sequence is 11 residues long. The CDR3 bases are TGTGCCAGCAGTTTGTTGGGTGGCTACACCTTC. Translating it yields CASSLLGGYTF.

This clonotype came up many times. The chain has TRBV5-1 and TRBJ2-1; 10 bases match TRBD2. The CDR3 totals 15 residues. CDR1 is SGHRS, CDR2 YFSETQ, per germline. V lost 0 bases and J lost 8; bases outside the gene matches: 5. CDR3 nucleotide sequence: TGCGCCAGCAGCTTGGGTAGCGGGAGGCCCCATGAGCAGTTCTTC. Translation gives CASSLGSGRPHEQFF.

In its sample, this clonotype was seen many times. The gene calls are TRBV27 and TRBJ2-1; no definite D call. The CDR3 covers 13 residues. Germline V lookup: CDR1 MNHEY, CDR2 SMNVEV (reference sequence). With 8 bases removed from V and 6 bases from J, the gap between germline ends came to 14 bases. CDR3 DNA sequence: TGTGCCAGCGCCCTTATGGCCGGCAATGAGCAGTTCTTC. This sequence encodes CASALMAGNEQFF.

This clonotype was seen a few times. This chain connects TRBV28 to TRBJ2-5; 9 bases align to TRBD2. The germline V gene encodes CDR1 MDHEN and CDR2 SYDVKM. J lost 5 bases, V lost 8 bases, and 6 bases had no gene match. The CDR3 contains 13 residues. As DNA, the CDR3 is TGTGCCAGCTTAGCGGGAGTTTCCGAGACCCAGTACTTC. Encoded protein: CASLAGVSETQYF.

This clonotype was recorded many times. The rearrangement uses TRBV11-3 and TRBJ2-1; TRBD2 matches 9 bases. The V segment lost 4 bases and the J segment 5 bases; nucleotides outside the gene matches: 9. Germline V gene lookup returns CDR1 SGHNT and CDR2 YENEEA. The CDR3 spans 16 residues. The CDR3 bases are TGTGCCAGCAGCTCCCCCGGGACTAGCCTGAACAATGAGCAGTTCTTC. Translated, it gives CASSSPGTSLNNEQFF. The whole variable domain, filled in from reference TRBV11-3 and TRBJ2-1, reads EAGVVQSPRYKIIEKKQPVAFWCNPISGHNTLYWYLQNLGQGPELLIRYENEEAVDDSQLPKDRFSAERLKGVDSTLKIQPAELGDSAVYLCASSSPGTSLNNEQFFGPGTRLTVL.

This clonotype came up many times. The chain employs TRBV28 and TRBJ1-1; TRBD1 might be the D (5 bases). Germline-derived CDR1 and CDR2 are MDHEN and SYDVKM. This CDR3 region has 15 residues. V was pared by 5 bases and J by 1 base, with 14 bases between. The CDR3 region is CASSRPGRRNTEAFF. The DNA for the CDR3 is TGTGCCAGCAGTAGACCGGGACGCAGGAACACTGAAGCTTTCTTT.

The chain is built from TRBV9 and TRBJ1-4, with 7 bases lining up with TRBD1. CDR1 SGDLS and CDR2 YYNGEE come from the germline V gene. The V segment lost 7 bases and the J segment 5 bases; nucleotides outside the gene matches: 5. This CDR3 comprises 13 residues. The CDR3 region has the DNA TGTGCCAGCGGTGGACAGGAGAATGAAAAACTGTTTTTT. Amino acid sequence: CASGGQENEKLFF.

The chain uses TRBV7-9 and TRBJ2-3; D remains unclear. Between the trimmed V and J ends, which lost 0 bases and 4 bases, there was a span of 5 bases. Per the germline V gene, CDR1 is SEHNR and CDR2 is FQNEAQ (reference sequence). The CDR3 loop spans 13 amino acids. In nucleotides, the CDR3 is TGTGCCAGCAGCTTAGCTGCCTCAGATACGCAGTATTTT. It yields the protein CASSLAASDTQYF.

V and J are TRBV15 and TRBJ1-1; D call uncertain. Looked up from germline, CDR1 is LNHNV and CDR2 is YYDKDF (reference sequence). V was pared by 1 base and J by 4 bases, with 10 bases between. This CDR3 has 14 residues. The CDR3 DNA is TGTGCCACCAGCAGAGGAATAGGGATCACTGAAGCTTTCTTT. It is translated as CATSRGIGITEAFF.

The sample holds many counts of this clonotype. This chain links TRBV7-2 with TRBJ1-4, with 12 bases lining up with TRBD1. The J segment lost 8 bases and the V segment lost 3 bases, leaving 10 bases of the junction unmatched. This CDR3 spans 17 amino acids. Germline V gene data show CDR1 as SGHTA and CDR2 as FQGNSA. CDR3 DNA: TGTGCCAGCAGCTTCCCGGGACAGGGGGCTTCATGGGAAAAACTGTTTTTT. This encodes CASSFPGQGASWEKLFF.

This chain uses TRBV28 with TRBJ1-2, with a tentative D call TRBD1 (5 bases). V lost 5 bases to trimming and J lost 2 bases, with 9 bases between them. The CDR3 covers 13 residues. Per the germline V gene, CDR1 is MDHEN and CDR2 is SYDVKM. CDR3 in amino acids: CASSRPGNYGYTF. The CDR3 coding sequence is TGTGCCAGCAGTCGTCCAGGGAACTATGGCTACACCTTC.

The chain carries TRBV6-1 and TRBJ2-7; 14 nucleotides align to TRBD2. The CDR3 consists of 14 residues. The V segment lost 8 bases and the J segment 4 bases; nucleotides outside the gene matches: 4. Germline assignment: CDR1 MNHNS and CDR2 SASEGT. The CDR3 nucleotides read TGTGCCAGCGGGACTAGCGGGAGTTTGTACGAGCAGTACTTC. Translated, it gives CASGTSGSLYEQYF.

The V gene is TRBV10-3, the J gene TRBJ2-1; 10 positions agree with TRBD2. Germline V gives CDR1 ENHRY, CDR2 SYGVKD. With 3 bases clipped from V and 5 bases from J, the junction kept 7 bases outside the gene matches. The CDR3 is 16 amino acids. CDR3 loop: CAISDTGTSANNEQFF. DNA for the CDR3: TGTGCCATCAGTGACACCGGGACTAGCGCTAACAATGAGCAGTTCTTC.

This clonotype was found once. The J gene is TRBJ2-5, the V gene TRBV5-6, with 16 bases that match TRBD2. The CDR3 is 19 residues long. J gave up 5 bases and V 3 bases, and 13 bases lay outside the gene matches. Germline CDR1 SGHDT, CDR2 YYEEEE. CDR3 DNA sequence: TGTGCCAGCAGCTCACTGACCGGGACTAGCGGGAGGGCCCGTGAGACCCAGTACTTC. This encodes CASSSLTGTSGRARETQYF.

This clonotype was picked up many times. The chain couples TRBV3-1 to TRBJ2-5; no clear D gene. The V gene lost 4 bases and the J gene lost 5 bases, with 14 bases spanning the gap. Germline lookup yields CDR1 LGHDT and CDR2 YNNKEL (reference sequence). This CDR3 is 14 amino acids long. Here the CDR3 reads CASSPSSVGETQYF. CDR3 nucleotide sequence: TGTGCCAGCAGCCCCTCTTCTGTAGGGGAGACCCAGTACTTC.

A few counts support this clonotype. This clone may be a read error of a much larger clone one base away. CDR3 amino acids: CASSLELGYNERFF. The CDR3, as DNA: TGTGCCAGCAGTTTAGAGCTGGGCTACAATGAGCGGTTCTTC. V gene TRBV28 combines with J gene TRBJ2-1; D unclear. Germline V gene sequence: CDR1 MDHEN, CDR2 SYDVKM. The CDR3 is made up of 14 amino acids.

This clonotype was seen at least ten times. The V gene is TRBV7-2, the J gene TRBJ1-3; D unclear. CDR1 and CDR2 (germline): SGHTA, FQGNSA. V was clipped by 3 bases and J by 3 bases, with 3 bases between them. This CDR3 comprises 12 residues. This CDR3 reads CASSFDGNTIYF. In nucleotides, the CDR3 is TGTGCCAGCAGCTTTGATGGAAACACCATATATTTT.

At least ten counts were recorded for this clonotype. One end of the junction is discordant with germline, which a read error may explain. CDR3 amino acids: CASSLEGNNSPLHF. Written as DNA, the CDR3 is TGCGCCAGCAGCTTGGAGGGGAATAACTCACCCCTCCACTTT. The chain carries TRBV5-1 and TRBJ1-6; a possible D gene is TRBD1 (5 bases). The CDR3 is made up of 14 amino acids. Germline CDR1 is SGHRS and CDR2 is YFSETQ. Supplemented by reference TRBV5-1 and TRBJ1-6, the full variable domain reads KAGVTQTPRYLIKTRGQQVTLSCSPISGHRSVSWYQQTPGQGLQFLFEYFSETQRNKGNFPGRFSGRQFSNSRSEMNVSTLELGDSALYLCASSLEGNNSPLHFGNGTRLTVT.

A few counts support this clonotype. V usage is TRBV20-1 and J usage is TRBJ1-2; 9 positions agree with TRBD1. V shed 5 bases, J shed 5 bases, and the junction held 15 bases outside the gene matches. This CDR3 spans 16 amino acids. CDR1 DFQATT and CDR2 SNEGSKA come from the germline V gene (reference sequence). The CDR3 region is CSAQTPERDRDYGYTF. CDR3 nucleotide sequence: TGCAGTGCTCAGACCCCTGAACGGGACAGGGATTATGGCTACACCTTC.

This clonotype was seen ten or more times. The chain links TRBV28 to TRBJ2-1; 8 nucleotides align to TRBD2. V shed 3 bases and J 6 bases; nucleotides not matched to a gene: 10. CDR3 size: 16 residues. Germline V lookup: CDR1 MDHEN, CDR2 SYDVKM. The CDR3 bases are TGTGCCAGCAGTTTGGGGCCAGCGGGAGTAGGCAATGAGCAGTTCTTC. The encoded protein is CASSLGPAGVGNEQFF.

This clonotype was picked up a small number of times. The J gene is TRBJ1-1, the V gene TRBV27, with D perhaps TRBD1 (6 bases). Per the germline V gene, CDR1 is MNHEY and CDR2 is SMNVEV (reference sequence). Trimming left V 0 bases short and J 6 bases short, with 20 bases between. This CDR3 has 17 residues. CDR3 bases: TGTGCCAGCAGTTTATCGGGATTTTTGGACAGAAGAGCTGAAGCTTTCTTT. Protein: CASSLSGFLDRRAEAFF.

Ten or more counts support this clonotype. This chain joins TRBV20-1 and TRBJ2-3, with D possibly called TRBD1 or TRBD2 (5 bases each). Germline V gives CDR1 DFQATT, CDR2 SNEGSKA (reference sequence). The CDR3 has 14 amino acids. Trimming left V 4 bases short and J 0 bases short, with 11 bases between. The CDR3 loop reads CSAKRGGSTDTQYF. CDR3 bases: TGCAGTGCTAAACGGGGCGGGAGCACAGATACGCAGTATTTT.

The chain joins TRBV30 to TRBJ1-5; D perhaps matches TRBD1 (6 bases). Germline V gene sequence: CDR1 GTSNPN, CDR2 SVGIG (reference sequence). This CDR3 is built from 17 residues. With 4 bases removed from V and 4 bases from J, the gap between germline ends came to 23 bases. The CDR3 loop is CAWNFGSGGARNQPQHF. CDR3 DNA: TGTGCCTGGAATTTCGGGTCCGGGGGGGCGCGGAATCAGCCCCAGCATTTT.

This clonotype was detected ten times or more. CDR3 sequence reads: CASSLWAAEAFF. The CDR3 nucleotides read TGTGCCAGCAGCCTTTGGGCGGCAGAAGCTTTCTTT. The J gene is TRBJ1-1, the V gene TRBV7-2; no clear D. The V gene lost 5 bases and the J gene lost 8 bases, with 12 bases spanning the gap. Per germline, CDR1 SGHTA and CDR2 FQGNSA. The CDR3 spans 12 residues. The full variable domain, completed using reference TRBV7-2 and TRBJ1-1, is GAGVSQSPSNKVTEKGKDVELRCDPISGHTALYWYRQSLGQGLEFLIYFQGNSAPDKSGLPSDRFSAERTGGSVSTLTIQRTQQEDSAVYLCASSLWAAEAFFGQGTRLTVV.

This clonotype was recorded at least ten times. The chain uses TRBV20-1 and TRBJ2-1; 8 positions match TRBD2. The CDR3 runs to 15 residues. Trimming took 5 bases from V and 6 from J; bases not matched to a gene: 12. CDR1 is DFQATT and CDR2 is SNEGSKA in the germline V gene (reference sequence). The CDR3 reads CSAHGLREGPNEQFF. The DNA for the CDR3 is TGCAGTGCTCACGGGTTACGGGAGGGCCCCAATGAGCAGTTCTTC.

Only a few counts were recorded for this clonotype. The chain recombines TRBV9 with TRBJ2-6; 10 bases match TRBD2. Germline CDR1 SGDLS, CDR2 YYNGEE. Unmatched junction bases numbered 9, after V lost 0 bases and J lost 3 bases. There are 19 residues in the CDR3. The DNA for the CDR3 is TGTGCCAGCAGCGTAGCTACCGATAGCGGGAGGAGTGGGGCCAACGTCCTGACTTTC. It yields the protein CASSVATDSGRSGANVLTF. Drawing the rest from reference TRBV9 and TRBJ2-6, the complete variable domain is DSGVTQTPKHLITATGQRVTLRCSPRSGDLSVYWYQQSLDQGLQFLIQYYNGEERAKGNILERFSAQQFPDLHSELNLSSLELGDSALYFCASSVATDSGRSGANVLTFGAGSRLTVL.

This clonotype was recorded at least ten times. J is TRBJ2-3 and V is TRBV20-1; TRBD2 matches 8 bases. CDR3 size: 15 residues. Germline assignment: CDR1 DFQATT and CDR2 SNEGSKA (reference sequence). After removal of 6 bases from V and 1 base from J, the junction contained 9 bases not matched to a gene. CDR3 sequence: CSAIKRESGTDTQYF. The CDR3, as DNA: TGCAGTGCCATCAAGCGGGAGTCCGGCACAGATACGCAGTATTTT.

This clonotype came up a few times. V and J are TRBV4-1 and TRBJ1-4, with D possibly TRBD1 on 5 matching bases. The CDR3 is 17 residues long. V was cut by 0 bases and J by 6 bases, with 17 bases left in between. From germline, CDR1 is MGHRA and CDR2 YSYEKL. CDR3 bases: TGCGCCAGCAGCCAAGATCCTTCCGGGACGGGGGATGAAAAACTGTTTTTT. Translated: CASSQDPSGTGDEKLFF.

This clonotype was observed many times. The rearrangement links TRBV5-5 to TRBJ2-7; perhaps D is TRBD1 or TRBD2 (5 bases each). This CDR3 region has 12 residues. The germline V gene encodes CDR1 SGHKS and CDR2 YYEKEE (reference sequence). V lost 1 base to trimming and J lost 6 bases, with 8 bases between them. The CDR3: CASSLNGGEQYF. CDR3 nucleotides: TGTGCCAGCAGCTTGAATGGGGGCGAGCAGTACTTC.